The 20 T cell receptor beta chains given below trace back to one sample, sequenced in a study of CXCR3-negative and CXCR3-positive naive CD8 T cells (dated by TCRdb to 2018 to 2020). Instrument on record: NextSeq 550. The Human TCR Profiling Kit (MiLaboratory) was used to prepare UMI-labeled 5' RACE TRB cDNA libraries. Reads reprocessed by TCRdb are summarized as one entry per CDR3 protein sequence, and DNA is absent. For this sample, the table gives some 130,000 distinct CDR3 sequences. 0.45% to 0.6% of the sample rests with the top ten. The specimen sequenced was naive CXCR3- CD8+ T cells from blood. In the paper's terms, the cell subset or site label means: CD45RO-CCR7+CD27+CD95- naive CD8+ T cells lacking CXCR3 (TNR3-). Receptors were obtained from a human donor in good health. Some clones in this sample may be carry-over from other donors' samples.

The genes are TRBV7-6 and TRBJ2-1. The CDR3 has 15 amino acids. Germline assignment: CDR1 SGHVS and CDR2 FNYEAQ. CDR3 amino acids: CASSLVGISYNEQFF.

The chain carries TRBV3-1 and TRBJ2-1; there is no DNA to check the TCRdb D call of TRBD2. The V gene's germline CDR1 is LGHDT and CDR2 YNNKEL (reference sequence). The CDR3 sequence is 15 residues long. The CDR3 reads CASRQGLAGYNEQFF.

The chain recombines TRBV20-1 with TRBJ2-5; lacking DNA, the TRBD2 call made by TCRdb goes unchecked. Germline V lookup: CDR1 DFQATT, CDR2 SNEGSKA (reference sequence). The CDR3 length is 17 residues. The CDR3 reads CSARLGLPSRGQETQYF.

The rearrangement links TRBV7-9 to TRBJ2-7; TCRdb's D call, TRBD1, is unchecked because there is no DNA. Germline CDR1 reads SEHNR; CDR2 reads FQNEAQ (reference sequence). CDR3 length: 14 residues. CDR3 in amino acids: CASSARDRPYEQYF.

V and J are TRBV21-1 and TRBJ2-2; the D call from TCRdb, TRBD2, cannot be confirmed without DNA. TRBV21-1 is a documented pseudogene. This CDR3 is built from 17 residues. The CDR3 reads CASSGGGVAGVSGELFF.

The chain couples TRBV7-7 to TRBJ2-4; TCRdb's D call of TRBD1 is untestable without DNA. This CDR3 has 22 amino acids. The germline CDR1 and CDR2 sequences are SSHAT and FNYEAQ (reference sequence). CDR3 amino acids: CASSPSGHQNGVQDTAKNIQYF. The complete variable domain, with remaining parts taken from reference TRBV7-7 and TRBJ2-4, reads GAGVSQSPRYKVTKRGQDVTLRCDPISSHATLYWYQQALGQGPEFLTYFNYEAQPDKSGLPSDRFSAERPEGSISTLTIQRTEQRDSAMYRCASSPSGHQNGVQDTAKNIQYFGAGTRLSVL.

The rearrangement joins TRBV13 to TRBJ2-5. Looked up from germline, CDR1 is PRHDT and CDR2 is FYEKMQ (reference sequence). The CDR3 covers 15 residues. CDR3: CASSLGVLREETQYF.

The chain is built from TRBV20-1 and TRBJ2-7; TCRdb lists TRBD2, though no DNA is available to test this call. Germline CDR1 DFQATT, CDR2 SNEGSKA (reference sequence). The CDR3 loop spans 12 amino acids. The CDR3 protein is CSASLAEYEQYF.

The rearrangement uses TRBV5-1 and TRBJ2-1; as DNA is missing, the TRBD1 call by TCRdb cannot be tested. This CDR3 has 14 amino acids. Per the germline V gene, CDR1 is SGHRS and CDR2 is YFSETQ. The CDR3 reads CASSLGPPGNEQFF.

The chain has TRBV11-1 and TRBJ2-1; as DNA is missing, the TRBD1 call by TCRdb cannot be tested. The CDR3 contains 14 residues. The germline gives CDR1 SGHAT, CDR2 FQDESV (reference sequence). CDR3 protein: CASSFPTGGNEQFF.

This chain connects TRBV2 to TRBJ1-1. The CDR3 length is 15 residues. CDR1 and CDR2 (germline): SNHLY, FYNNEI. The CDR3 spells CASSELNGGNTEAFF.

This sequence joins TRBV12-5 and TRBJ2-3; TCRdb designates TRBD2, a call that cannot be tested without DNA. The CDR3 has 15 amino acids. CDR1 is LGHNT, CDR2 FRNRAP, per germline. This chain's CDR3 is CAQELLAGHTDTQYF.

The CDR3 sequence: CASRRTSGANVLTF. V gene TRBV15 combines with J gene TRBJ2-6. Germline values: CDR1 LNHNV, CDR2 YYDKDF (reference sequence). The CDR3 length is 14 residues. The full variable domain, with the rest looked up from reference TRBV15 and TRBJ2-6, is DAMVIQNPRYQVTQFGKPVTLSCSQTLNHNVMYWYQQKSSQAPKLLFHYYDKDFNNEADTPDNFQSRRPNTSFCFLDIRSPGLGDTAMYLCASRRTSGANVLTFGAGSRLTVL.

The CDR3 sequence is CSVEDLLAGPLTDTQYF. The chain couples TRBV29-1 to TRBJ2-3; TCRdb picks TRBD2, but there is no DNA to check that call. CDR1 is SQVTM, CDR2 ANQGSEA, per germline. The CDR3 runs 17 residues.

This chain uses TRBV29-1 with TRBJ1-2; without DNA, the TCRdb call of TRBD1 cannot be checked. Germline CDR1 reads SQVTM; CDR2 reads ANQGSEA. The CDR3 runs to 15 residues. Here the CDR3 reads CSVEFPPTMVGGYTF. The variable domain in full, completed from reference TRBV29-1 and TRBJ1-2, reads SAVISQKPSRDICQRGTSLTIQCQVDSQVTMMFWYRQQPGQSLTLIATANQGSEATYESGFVIDKFPISRPNLTFSTLTVSNMSPEDSSIYLCSVEFPPTMVGGYTFGSGTRLTVV.

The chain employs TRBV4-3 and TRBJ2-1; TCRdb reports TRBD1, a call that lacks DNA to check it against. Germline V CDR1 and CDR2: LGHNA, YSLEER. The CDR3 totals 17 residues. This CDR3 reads CASSQDSAGGLYNEQFF.

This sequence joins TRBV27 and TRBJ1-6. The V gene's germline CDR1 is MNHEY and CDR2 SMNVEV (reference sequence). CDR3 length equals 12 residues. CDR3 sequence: CASSWYGSPLHF.

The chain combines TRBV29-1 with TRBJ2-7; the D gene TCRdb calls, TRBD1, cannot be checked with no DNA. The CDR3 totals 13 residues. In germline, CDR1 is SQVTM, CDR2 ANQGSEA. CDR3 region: CSARGTAPYEQYF.

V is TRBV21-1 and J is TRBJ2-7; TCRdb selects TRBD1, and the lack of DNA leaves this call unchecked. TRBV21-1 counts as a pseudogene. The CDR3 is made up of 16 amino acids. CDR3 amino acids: CASSKEGGQGFYEQYF.

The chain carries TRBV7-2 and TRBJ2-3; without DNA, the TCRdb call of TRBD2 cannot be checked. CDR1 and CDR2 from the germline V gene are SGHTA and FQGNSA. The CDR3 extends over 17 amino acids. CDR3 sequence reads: CASSLARASGGTDTQYF.